The 5 T cell receptor beta chains below were found in one sample sequenced in a study of regulatory T cells in long-lasting Graves disease. Combining iRepertoire HTBI primers with Arm-PCR of CDR3 regions, the authors built TCR beta libraries. In TCRdb, the multiplex PCR reads were re-called with MiXCR into one record per CDR3 protein. The profile shows a few hundred thousand distinct CDR3 sequences, 16% of them singletons. Time point in this sample: newly diagnosed GD, antithyroid drugs for less than 3 months. PBMC-extracted RNA yielded the TCR library. These records were also assigned to another study, of T cells in Graves' hyperthyroidism and ophthalmopathy.

Source: peripheral blood mononuclear cells (PBMCs), taken at new diagnosis, from a patient treated with antithyroid drugs. These receptors came from a woman aged 18-29 years with Graves disease.

This clonotype showed up just a few times. The junction and the germline gene differ at one end; a read error may be behind it. The CDR3 protein is CANSLSYSSYEQYF. As DNA, the CDR3 is TGCGCCAACAGTTTATCGTACAGCTCCTACGAGCAGTACTTC. This chain links TRBV27 with TRBJ2-7; D gene uncertain. CDR1 and CDR2 from the germline V gene are MNHEY and SMNVEV (reference sequence). This CDR3 comprises 14 residues.

In the case of this clonotype: With only one base between it and a far larger clone, this is likely a read error. The chain links TRBV12-3 or TRBV12-4 to TRBJ2-3, with TRBD2 matching 7 bases. Trimming cost V 5 bases and J 4 bases; bases outside gene matches: 9. This CDR3 has 15 residues. The CDR3 DNA is TGTGCCAGCAGTGATCGGCGGGAGTTTTCAGATACGCAGTATTTT. It yields the protein CASSDRREFSDTQYF.

This clonotype was seen at least ten times. At one boundary the junction diverges from the germline segment, which might be a read error. The chain links TRBV4-1 to TRBJ2-3; D is ambiguous. The CDR3 consists of 14 residues. Germline CDR1 and CDR2: MGHRA and YSYEKL. The CDR3: CASSQVGSTDTQYF. The CDR3 DNA sequence: TGTGCCAGCAGCCAAGTCGGCTCCACAGATACGCAGTATTTT.

The sample holds many counts of this clonotype. This chain joins TRBV2 and TRBJ1-1; D is unclear. The CDR3 is 13 residues long. The germline V and J ends were trimmed by 9 bases and 2 bases, with 13 bases remaining between them. The germline gives CDR1 SNHLY, CDR2 FYNNEI. The CDR3 reads CARQRAENTEAFF. CDR3 DNA sequence: TGTGCCAGACAGAGAGCAGAAAACACTGAAGCTTTCTTT.

This clonotype was seen at least ten times. V is TRBV20-1 and J is TRBJ2-7; TRBD1 matches at 12 bases. V was pared by 6 bases and J by 6 bases, with 12 bases of the junction left unmatched. This CDR3 spans 15 amino acids. The germline V gene encodes CDR1 DFQATT and CDR2 SNEGSKA (reference sequence). CDR3: CSAPGSGTGGAEQYF. CDR3 in DNA: TGCAGTGCCCCCGGCAGTGGGACAGGGGGCGCCGAGCAGTACTTC.